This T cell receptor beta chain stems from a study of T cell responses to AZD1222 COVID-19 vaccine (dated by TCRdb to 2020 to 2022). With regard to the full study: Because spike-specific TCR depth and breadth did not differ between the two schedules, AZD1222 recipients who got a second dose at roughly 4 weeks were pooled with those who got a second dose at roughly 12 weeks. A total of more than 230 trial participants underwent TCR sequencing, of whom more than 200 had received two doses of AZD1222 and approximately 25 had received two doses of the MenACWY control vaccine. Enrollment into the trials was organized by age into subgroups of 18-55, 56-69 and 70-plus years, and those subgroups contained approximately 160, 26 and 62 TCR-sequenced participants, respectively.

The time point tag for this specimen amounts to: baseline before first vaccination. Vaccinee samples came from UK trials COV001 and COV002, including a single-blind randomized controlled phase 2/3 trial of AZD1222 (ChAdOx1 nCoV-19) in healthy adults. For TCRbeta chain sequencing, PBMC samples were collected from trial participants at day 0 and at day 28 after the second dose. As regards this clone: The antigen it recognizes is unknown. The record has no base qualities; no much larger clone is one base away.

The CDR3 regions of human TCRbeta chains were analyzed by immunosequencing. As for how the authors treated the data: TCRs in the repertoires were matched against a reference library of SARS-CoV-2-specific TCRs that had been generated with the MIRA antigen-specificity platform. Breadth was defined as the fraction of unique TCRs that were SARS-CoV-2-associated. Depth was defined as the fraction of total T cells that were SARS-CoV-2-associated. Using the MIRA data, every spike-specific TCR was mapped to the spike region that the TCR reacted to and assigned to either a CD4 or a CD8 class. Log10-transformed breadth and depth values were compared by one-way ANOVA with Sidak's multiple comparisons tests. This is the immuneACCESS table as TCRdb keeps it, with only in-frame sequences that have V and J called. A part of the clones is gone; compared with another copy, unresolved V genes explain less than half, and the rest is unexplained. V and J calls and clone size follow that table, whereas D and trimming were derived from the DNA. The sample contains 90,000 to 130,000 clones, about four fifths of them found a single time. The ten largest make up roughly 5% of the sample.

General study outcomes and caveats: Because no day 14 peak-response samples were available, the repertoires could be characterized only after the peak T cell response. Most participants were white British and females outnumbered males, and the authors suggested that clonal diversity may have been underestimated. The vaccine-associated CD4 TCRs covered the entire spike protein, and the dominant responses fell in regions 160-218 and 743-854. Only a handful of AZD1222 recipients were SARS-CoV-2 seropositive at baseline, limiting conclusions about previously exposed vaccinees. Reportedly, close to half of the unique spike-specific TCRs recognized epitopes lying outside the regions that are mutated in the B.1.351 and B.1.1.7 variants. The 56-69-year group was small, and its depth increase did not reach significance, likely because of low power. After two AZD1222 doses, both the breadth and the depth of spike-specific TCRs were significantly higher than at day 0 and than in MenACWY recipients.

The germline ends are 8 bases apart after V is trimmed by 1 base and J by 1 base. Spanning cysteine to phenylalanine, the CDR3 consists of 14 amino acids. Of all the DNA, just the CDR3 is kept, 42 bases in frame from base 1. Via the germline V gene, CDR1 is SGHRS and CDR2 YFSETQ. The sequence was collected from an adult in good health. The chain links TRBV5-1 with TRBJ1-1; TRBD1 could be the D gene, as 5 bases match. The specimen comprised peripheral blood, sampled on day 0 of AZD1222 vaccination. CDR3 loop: CASSLQGTNTEAFF. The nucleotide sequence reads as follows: TGCGCCAGCAGCTTGCAGGGTACGAACACTGAAGCTTTCTTT.